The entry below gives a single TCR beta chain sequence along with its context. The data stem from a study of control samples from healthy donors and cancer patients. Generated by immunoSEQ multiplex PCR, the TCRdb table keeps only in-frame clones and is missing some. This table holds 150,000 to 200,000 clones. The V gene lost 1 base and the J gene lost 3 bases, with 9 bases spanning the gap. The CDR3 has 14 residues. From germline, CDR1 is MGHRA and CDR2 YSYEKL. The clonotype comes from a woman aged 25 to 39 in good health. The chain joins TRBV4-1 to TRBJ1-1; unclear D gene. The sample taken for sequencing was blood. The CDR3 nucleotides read TGCGCCAGCAGCCAAGTTCTGGTGGACACTGAAGCTTTCTTT. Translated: CASSQVLVDTEAFF.